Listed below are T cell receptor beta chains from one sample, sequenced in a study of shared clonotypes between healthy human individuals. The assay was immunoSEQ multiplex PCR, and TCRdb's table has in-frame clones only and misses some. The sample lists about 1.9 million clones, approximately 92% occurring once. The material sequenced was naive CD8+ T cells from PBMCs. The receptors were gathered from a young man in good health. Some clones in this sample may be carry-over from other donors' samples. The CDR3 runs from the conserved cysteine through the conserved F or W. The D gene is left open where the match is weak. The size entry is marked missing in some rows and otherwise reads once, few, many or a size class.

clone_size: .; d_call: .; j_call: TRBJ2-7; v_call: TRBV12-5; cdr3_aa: CASGLVAGSAYEQYF; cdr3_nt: TGTGCTAGTGGTTTGGTGGCTGGGTCCGCCTACGAGCAGTACTTC
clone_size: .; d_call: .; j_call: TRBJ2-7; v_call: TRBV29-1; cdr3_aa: CSVGRDSSSYEQYF; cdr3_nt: TGCAGCGTTGGACGGGATTCTTCCTCCTACGAGCAGTACTTC
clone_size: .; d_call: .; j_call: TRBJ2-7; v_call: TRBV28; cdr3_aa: CASSPDSSLFSYEQYF; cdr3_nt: TGTGCCAGCAGTCCTGACAGCTCCCTTTTCTCCTACGAGCAGTACTTC
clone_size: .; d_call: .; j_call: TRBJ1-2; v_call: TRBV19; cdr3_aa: CASSSPAAAYGYTF; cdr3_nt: TGTGCCAGTAGTTCCCCCGCAGCCGCCTATGGCTACACCTTC
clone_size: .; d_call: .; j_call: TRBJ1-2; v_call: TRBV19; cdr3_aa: CASSIQGNYGYTF; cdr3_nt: TGTGCCAGTAGTATACAGGGGAACTATGGCTACACCTTC
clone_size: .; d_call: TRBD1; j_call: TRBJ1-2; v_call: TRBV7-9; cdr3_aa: CASSPRDSTNYGYTF; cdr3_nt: TGTGCCAGCAGCCCGCGGGACAGCACCAACTATGGCTACACCTTC
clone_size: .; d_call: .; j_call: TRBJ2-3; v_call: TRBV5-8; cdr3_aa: CASSLGGGEYF; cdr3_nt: TGTGCCAGCAGCTTGGGAGGTGGGGAGTATTTT
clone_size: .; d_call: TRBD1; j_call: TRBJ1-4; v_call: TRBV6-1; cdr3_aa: CATWTGTNEKLFF; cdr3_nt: TGTGCCACTTGGACAGGTACTAATGAAAAACTGTTTTTT
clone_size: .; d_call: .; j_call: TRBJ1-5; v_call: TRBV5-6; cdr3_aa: CASSRGDGGNQPQHF; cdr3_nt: TGTGCCAGCAGCCGGGGGGACGGGGGCAATCAGCCCCAGCATTTT
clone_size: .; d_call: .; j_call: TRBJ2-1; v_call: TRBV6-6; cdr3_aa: CASSYSPVYNEQFF; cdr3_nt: TGTGCCAGCAGTTACTCTCCAGTCTACAATGAGCAGTTCTTC
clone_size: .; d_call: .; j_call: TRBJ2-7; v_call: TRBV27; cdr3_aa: CASRMGSRETYEQYF; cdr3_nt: TGTGCCAGCAGAATGGGCAGCAGAGAGACCTACGAGCAGTACTTC
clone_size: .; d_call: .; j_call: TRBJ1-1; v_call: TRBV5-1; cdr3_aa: CASSDRDANTEAFF; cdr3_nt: TGCGCCAGCAGCGACCGGGACGCGAACACTGAAGCTTTCTTT
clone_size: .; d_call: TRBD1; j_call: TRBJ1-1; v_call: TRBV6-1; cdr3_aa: CASRTGGTEAFF; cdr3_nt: TGTGCCAGCAGAACAGGGGGTACTGAAGCTTTCTTT
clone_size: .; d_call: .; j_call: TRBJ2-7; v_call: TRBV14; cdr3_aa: CASSNIYEQYF; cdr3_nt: TGTGCCAGCAGTAACATCTACGAGCAGTACTTC
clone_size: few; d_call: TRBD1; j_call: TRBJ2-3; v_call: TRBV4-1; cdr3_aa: CASSQVPGRGLTDTQYF; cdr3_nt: TGCGCCAGCAGCCAAGTTCCTGGCAGGGGGCTAACAGATACGCAGTATTTT
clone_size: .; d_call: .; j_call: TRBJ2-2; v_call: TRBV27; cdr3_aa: CASSSGFGTGELFF; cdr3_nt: TGTGCCAGCAGTTCAGGGTTCGGCACCGGGGAGCTGTTTTTT
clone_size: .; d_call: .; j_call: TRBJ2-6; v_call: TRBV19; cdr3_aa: CASSGEGHSRGANVLTF; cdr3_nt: TGTGCCAGTAGTGGGGAGGGACACTCTAGGGGGGCCAACGTCCTGACTTTC
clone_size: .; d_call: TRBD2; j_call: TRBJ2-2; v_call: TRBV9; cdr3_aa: CASQTSGKAGELFF; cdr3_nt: TGTGCCAGCCAGACTAGCGGGAAGGCCGGGGAGCTGTTTTTT
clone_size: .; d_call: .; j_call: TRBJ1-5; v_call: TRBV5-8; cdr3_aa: CASGPSFHRISNQPQHF; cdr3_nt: TGTGCCAGCGGCCCCTCTTTTCACAGGATTAGCAATCAGCCCCAGCATTTT
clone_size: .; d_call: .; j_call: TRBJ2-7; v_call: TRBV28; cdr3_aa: CASSPLRGVGYEQYF; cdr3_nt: TGTGCCAGCAGCCCCCTGAGGGGAGTTGGGTACGAGCAGTACTTC
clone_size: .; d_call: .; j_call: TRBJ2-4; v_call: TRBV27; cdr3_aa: CASSSRQEENIQYF; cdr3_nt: TGTGCCAGCAGTTCGCGACAGGAGGAAAACATTCAGTACTTC
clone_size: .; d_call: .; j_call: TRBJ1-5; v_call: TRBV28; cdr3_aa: CASSPRGVGNQPQHF; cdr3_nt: TGTGCCAGCAGTCCAAGGGGGGTCGGCAATCAGCCCCAGCATTTT
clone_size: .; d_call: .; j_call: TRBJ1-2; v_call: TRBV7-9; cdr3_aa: CASSLAETESYRGYTF; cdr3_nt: TGTGCCAGCAGCTTAGCGGAGACAGAGAGCTATCGAGGCTACACCTTC
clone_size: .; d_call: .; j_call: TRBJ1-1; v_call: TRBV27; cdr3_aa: CASSLGGLGTEAFF; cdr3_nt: TGTGCCAGCAGTTTAGGGGGGCTAGGCACTGAAGCTTTCTTT
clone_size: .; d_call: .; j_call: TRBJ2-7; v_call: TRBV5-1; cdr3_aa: CASSFGAGTGYEQYF; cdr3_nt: TGCGCCAGCAGCTTTGGGGCAGGGACGGGATACGAGCAGTACTTC
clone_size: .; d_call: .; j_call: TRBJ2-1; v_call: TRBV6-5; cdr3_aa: CASSYIPASYNEQFF; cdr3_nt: TGTGCCAGCAGTTACATCCCAGCTTCCTACAATGAGCAGTTCTTC
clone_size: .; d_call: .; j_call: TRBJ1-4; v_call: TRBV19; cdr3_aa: CASSAGVATNEKLFF; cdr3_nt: TGTGCCAGTAGCGCAGGGGTTGCAACTAATGAAAAACTGTTTTTT
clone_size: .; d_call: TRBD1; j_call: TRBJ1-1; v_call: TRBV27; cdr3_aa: CASSIRGRGLGTEAFF; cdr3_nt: TGTGCCAGCAGTATTCGGGGCAGGGGGCTAGGCACTGAAGCTTTCTTT
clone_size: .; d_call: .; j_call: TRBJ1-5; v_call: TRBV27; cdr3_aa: CASSLSSYSNQPQHF; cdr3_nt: TGTGCCAGCAGTTTAAGCTCCTATAGCAATCAGCCCCAGCATTTT
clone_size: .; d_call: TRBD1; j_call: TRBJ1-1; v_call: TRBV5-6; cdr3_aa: CASSFGTGAIREAFF; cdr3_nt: TGTGCCAGCAGCTTTGGGACAGGGGCCATCCGTGAAGCTTTCTTT
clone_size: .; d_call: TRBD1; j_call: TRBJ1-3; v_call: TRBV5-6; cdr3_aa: CASSLGNRGLGNTIYF; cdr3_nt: TGTGCCAGCAGCTTGGGGAACAGGGGGCTGGGAAACACCATATATTTT
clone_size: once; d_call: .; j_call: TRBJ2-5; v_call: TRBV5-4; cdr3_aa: CASSLSDSPGETQYF; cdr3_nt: TGTGCCAGCAGCTTGAGCGACAGTCCGGGGGAGACCCAGTACTTC
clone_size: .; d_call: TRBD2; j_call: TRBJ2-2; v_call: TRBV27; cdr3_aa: CASSIPGGTGELFF; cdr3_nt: TGTGCCAGCAGTATCCCGGGAGGCACCGGGGAGCTGTTTTTT
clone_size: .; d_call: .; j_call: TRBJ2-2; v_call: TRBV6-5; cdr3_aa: CASSYLGFNTGELFF; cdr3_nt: TGTGCCAGCAGTTATTTGGGATTCAACACCGGGGAGCTGTTTTTT
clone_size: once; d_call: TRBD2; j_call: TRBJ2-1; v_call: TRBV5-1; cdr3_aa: CASSLGLAGGVEQFF; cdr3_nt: TGCGCCAGCAGCTTGGGCCTAGCGGGAGGGGTCGAGCAGTTCTTC
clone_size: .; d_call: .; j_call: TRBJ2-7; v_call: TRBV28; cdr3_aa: CASSPVRRHEQYF; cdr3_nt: TGTGCCAGCAGCCCCGTCCGTCGGCACGAGCAGTACTTC
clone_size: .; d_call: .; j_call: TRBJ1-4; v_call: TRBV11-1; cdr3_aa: CASSFSRGTTNEKLFF; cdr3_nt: TGTGCCAGCAGCTTTTCCAGGGGCACAACTAATGAAAAACTGTTTTTT
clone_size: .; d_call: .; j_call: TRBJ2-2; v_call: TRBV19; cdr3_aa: CASTRRQTAGTGELFF; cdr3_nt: TGTGCCAGTACCCGGCGGCAGACAGCGGGCACCGGGGAGCTGTTTTTT
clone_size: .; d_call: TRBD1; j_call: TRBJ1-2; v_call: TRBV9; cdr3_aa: CASSGTDRYNYGYTF; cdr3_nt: TGTGCCAGCTCCGGGACAGACCGTTATAACTATGGCTACACCTTC
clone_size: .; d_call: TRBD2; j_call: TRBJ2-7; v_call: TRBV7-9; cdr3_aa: CASSQTGTIYEQYF; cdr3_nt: TGTGCCAGCAGCCAAACCGGGACTATCTACGAGCAGTACTTC
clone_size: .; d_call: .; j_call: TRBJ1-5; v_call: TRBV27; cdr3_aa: CASSLYQPQHF; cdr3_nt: TGTGCCAGCAGTTTGTATCAGCCCCAGCATTTT
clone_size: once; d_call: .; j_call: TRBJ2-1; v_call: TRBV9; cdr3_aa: CASSAGGRGEQFF; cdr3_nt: TGTGCCAGCAGCGCCGGGGGGCGGGGTGAGCAGTTCTTC
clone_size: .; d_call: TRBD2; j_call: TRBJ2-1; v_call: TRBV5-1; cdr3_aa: CASSLPTGLASVNEQFF; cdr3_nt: TGCGCCAGCAGCTTGCCTACGGGACTAGCATCCGTTAATGAGCAGTTCTTC
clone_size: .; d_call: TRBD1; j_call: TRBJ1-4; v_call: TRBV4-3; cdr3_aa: CASSHRTGRPREKLFF; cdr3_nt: TGCGCCAGCAGCCACCGGACAGGGAGGCCGCGGGAAAAACTGTTTTTT
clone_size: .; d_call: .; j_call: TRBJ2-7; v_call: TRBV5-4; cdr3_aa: CASSPTRGIEQYF; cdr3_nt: TGTGCCAGCAGCCCGACTCGGGGGATAGAGCAGTACTTC
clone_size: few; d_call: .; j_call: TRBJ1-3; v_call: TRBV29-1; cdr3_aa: CSALSSGNTIYF; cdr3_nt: TGCAGCGCCCTGAGCTCTGGAAACACCATATATTTT
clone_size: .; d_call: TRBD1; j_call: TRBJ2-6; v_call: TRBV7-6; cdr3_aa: CASSPRKGASPGANVLTF; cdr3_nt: TGTGCCAGCAGCCCTCGAAAGGGGGCCTCCCCTGGGGCCAACGTCCTGACTTTC
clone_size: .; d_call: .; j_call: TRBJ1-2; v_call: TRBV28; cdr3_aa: CASSLSRVDGYTF; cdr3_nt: TGTGCCAGCAGTTTATCCAGGGTAGATGGCTACACCTTC
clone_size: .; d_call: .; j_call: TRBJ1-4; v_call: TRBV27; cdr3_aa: CASSLSAGIPVEKLFF; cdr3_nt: TGTGCCAGCAGTTTGAGTGCGGGGATACCCGTGGAAAAACTGTTTTTT
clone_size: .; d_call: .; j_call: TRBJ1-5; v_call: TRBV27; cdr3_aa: CASSLLQGGQPQHF; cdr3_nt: TGTGCCAGCAGTTTATTGCAGGGTGGGCAGCCCCAGCATTTT
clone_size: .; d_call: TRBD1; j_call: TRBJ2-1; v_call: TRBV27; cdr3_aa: CASSLSGQGYNEQFF; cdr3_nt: TGTGCCAGCAGTTTGTCGGGACAGGGGTACAATGAGCAGTTCTTC